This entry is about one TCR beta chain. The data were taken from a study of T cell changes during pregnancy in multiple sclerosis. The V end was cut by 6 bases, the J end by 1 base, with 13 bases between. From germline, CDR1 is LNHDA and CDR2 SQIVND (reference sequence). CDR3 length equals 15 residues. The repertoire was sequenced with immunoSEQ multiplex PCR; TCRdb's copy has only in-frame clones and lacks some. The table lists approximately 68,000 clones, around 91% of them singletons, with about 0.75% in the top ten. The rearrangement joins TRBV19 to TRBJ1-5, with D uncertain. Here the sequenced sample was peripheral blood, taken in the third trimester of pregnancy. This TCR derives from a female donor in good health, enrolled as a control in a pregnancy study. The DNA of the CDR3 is TGTGCCAGTAGCCCGGCGCGGGGAAGCAATCAGCCCCAGCATTTT. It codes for CASSPARGSNQPQHF.